Detailed here is one T cell receptor beta chain. The entry originates in a study of blood T cell repertoires in COVID-19. Study context: The samples span acute and convalescent COVID-19 from the United States, Italy and Spain.

The Seattle site enrolled patients during active infection and followed them longitudinally. Original methodology: Amplified reference gene primers provided the basis for estimating nucleated cell counts. Only in-frame clones appear in the TCRdb table, and some are missing; sequencing was by immunoSEQ multiplex PCR. The V and J calls and clone size were taken over from that table, and D and trimming were inferred from the DNA. The top ten clones hold approximately 10% of a sample with 250,000 to 350,000 clones, about 88% of them seen once. V lost 4 bases, J lost 2 bases, and 9 bases lay in between. The germline V gene encodes CDR1 SQVTM and CDR2 ANQGSEA. The CDR3 runs 12 residues.

The receptor was isolated from a woman aged 30 to 39 with COVID-19, enrolled during active disease. The sequencing sample was made of peripheral blood. The chain is built from TRBV29-1 and TRBJ2-7, with D perhaps TRBD1 (5 bases). CDR3 amino acids: CSVARDTYEQYF. The CDR3 DNA reads TGCAGCGTTGCCAGGGATACCTACGAGCAGTACTTC.